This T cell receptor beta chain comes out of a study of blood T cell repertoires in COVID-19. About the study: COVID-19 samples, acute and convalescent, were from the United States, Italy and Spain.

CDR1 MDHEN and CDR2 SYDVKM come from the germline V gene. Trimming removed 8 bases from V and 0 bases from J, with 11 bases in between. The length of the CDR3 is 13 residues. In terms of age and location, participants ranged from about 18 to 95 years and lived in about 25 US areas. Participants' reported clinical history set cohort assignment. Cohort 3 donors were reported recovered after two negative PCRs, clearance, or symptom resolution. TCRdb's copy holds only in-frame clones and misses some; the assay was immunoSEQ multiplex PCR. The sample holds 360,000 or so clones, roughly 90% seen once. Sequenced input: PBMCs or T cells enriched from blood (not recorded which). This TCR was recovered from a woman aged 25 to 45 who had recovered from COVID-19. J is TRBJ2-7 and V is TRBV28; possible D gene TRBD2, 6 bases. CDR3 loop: CASGRGSSYEQYF. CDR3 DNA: TGTGCCAGCGGGCGGGGAAGCTCCTACGAGCAGTACTTC.